This TCR beta chain was profiled in a study of shared clonotypes between healthy human individuals. Overall study findings and caveats: A handful of donors had roughly 5% of their naive CD4 clonotypes in common. All-four-donor shared clonotypes had higher generation probabilities than non-shared clonotypes did.

In the CD4+ fraction, cells were divided into CD45RA+ naive and CD45RA-negative memory subsets. The J segment lost 7 bases and the V segment lost 6 bases, leaving 8 bases of the junction unmatched. From germline, CDR1 is SQVTM and CDR2 ANQGSEA. The CDR3 has 13 residues. Notes on this clone: Its target is unknown.

Template for every sorted-subset replicate PCR totaled about 0.2 ug DNA, approximately 30,000 T cell genomes. Measured with immunoSEQ multiplex PCR; TCRdb has only the in-frame clones, and not every one. The sample comprises 950,000 to 1,100,000 clones, roughly 74% of which are singletons, and 0.55% to 0.7% rests with the top ten. Sample: memory CD4+ T cells from PBMCs. Subset specified: CD45RA-negative fraction. The V gene is TRBV29-1, the J gene TRBJ2-1; 8 nucleotides match TRBD2. This receptor was identified in a young man in good health. Some clones in this sample may be carry-over from other donors' samples. CDR3 coding DNA: TGCAGCGTAGCCGGGAGGGCGAATAATGAGCAGTTCTTC. This sequence encodes CSVAGRANNEQFF.